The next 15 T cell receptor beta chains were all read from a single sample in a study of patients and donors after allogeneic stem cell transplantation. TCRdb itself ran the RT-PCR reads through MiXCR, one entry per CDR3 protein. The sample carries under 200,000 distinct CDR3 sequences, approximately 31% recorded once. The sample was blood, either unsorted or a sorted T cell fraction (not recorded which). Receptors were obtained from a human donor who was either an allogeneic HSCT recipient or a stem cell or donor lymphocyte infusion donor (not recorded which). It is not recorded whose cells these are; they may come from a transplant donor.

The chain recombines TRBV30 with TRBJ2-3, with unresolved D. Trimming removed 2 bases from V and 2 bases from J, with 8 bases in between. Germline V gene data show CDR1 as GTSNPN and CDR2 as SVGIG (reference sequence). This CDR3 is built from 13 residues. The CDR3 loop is CAWSILVTDTQYF. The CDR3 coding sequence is TGTGCCTGGAGTATATTGGTCACAGATACGCAGTATTTT.

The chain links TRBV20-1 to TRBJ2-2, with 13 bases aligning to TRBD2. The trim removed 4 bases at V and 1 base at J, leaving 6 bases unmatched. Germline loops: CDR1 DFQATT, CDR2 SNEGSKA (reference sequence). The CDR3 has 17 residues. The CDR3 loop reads CSANRGTSGKNTGELFF. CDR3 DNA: TGCAGTGCTAACAGGGGGACTAGCGGGAAGAACACCGGGGAGCTGTTTTTT.

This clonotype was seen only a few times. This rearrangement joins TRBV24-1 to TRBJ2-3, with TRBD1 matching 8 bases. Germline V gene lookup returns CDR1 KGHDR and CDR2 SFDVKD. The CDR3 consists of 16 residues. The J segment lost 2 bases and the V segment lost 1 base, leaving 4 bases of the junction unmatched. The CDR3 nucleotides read TGTGCCACCAGTGATTTCTCAGGGGGCAACACAGATACGCAGTATTTT. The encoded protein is CATSDFSGGNTDTQYF.

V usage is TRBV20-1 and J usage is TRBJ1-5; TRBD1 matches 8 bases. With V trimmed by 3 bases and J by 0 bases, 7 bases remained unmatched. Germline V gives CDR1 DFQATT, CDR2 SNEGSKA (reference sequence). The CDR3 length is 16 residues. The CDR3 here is CSARADRGSSNQPQHF. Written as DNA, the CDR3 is TGCAGTGCTAGGGCCGACAGGGGATCTAGCAATCAGCCCCAGCATTTT.

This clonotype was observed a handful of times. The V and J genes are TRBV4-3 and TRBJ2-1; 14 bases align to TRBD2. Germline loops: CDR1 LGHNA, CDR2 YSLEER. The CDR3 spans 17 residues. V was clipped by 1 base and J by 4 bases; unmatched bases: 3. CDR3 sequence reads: CASSQGGTSGGYNEQFF. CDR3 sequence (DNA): TGCGCCAGCAGCCAAGGTGGGACTAGCGGGGGATACAATGAGCAGTTCTTC.

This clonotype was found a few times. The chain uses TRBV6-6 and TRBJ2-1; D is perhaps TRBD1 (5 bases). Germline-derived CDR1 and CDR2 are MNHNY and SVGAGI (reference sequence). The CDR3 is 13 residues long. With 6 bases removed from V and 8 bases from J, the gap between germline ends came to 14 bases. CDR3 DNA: TGTGCCAGCAGCCCTGACAGCTTCCATGAGCAGTTCTTC. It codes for CASSPDSFHEQFF.

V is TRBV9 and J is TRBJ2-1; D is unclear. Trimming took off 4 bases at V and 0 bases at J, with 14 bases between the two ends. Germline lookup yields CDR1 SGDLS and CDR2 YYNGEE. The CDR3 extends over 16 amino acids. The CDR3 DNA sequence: TGTGCCAGCAGCCCTCCCGGTGGCAGCTCCTACAATGAGCAGTTCTTC. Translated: CASSPPGGSSYNEQFF.

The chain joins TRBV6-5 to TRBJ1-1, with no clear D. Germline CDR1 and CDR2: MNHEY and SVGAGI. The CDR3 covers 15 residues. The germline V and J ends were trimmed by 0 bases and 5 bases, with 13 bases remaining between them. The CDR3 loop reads CASSYSTRGGTEAFF. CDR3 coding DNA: TGTGCCAGCAGTTACTCGACACGGGGAGGAACTGAAGCTTTCTTT.

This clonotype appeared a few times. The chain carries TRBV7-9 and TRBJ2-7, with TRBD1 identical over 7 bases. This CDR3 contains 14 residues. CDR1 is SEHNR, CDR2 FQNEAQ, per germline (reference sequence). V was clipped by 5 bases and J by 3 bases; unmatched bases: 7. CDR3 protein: CASSLGQESYEQYF. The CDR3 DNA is TGTGCCAGCAGCCTCGGACAGGAAAGCTACGAGCAGTACTTC.

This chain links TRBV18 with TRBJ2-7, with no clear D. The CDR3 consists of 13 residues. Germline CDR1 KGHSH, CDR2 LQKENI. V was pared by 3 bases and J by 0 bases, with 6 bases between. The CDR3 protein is CASSPQSSYEQYF. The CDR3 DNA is TGTGCCAGCTCACCCCAGAGCTCCTACGAGCAGTACTTC.

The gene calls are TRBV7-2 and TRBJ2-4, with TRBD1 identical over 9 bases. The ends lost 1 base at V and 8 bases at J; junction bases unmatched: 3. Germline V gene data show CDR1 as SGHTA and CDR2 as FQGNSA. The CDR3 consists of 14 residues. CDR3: CASSLDRGLDIQYF. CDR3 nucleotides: TGTGCCAGCAGCTTAGACAGGGGGCTGGACATTCAGTACTTC.

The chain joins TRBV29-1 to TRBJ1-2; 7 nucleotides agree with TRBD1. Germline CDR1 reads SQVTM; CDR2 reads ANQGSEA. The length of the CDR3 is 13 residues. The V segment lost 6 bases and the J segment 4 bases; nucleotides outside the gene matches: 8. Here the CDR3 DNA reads TGCAGCGTGGGTCCAGGGGGTCGCTATGGCTACACCTTC. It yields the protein CSVGPGGRYGYTF.

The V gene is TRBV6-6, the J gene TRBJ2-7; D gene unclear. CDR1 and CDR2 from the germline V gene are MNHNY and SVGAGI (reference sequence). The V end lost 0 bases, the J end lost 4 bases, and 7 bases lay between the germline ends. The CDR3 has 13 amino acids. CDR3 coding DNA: TGTGCCAGCAGTTACTCTGCGGAATACGAGCAGTACTTC. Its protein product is CASSYSAEYEQYF.

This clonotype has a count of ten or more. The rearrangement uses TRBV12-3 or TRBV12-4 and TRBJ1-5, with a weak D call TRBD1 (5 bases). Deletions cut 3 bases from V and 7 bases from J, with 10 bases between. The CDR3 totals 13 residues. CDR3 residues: CASSLGGIQPQHF. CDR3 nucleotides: TGTGCCAGCAGTTTGGGGGGAATACAGCCCCAGCATTTT.

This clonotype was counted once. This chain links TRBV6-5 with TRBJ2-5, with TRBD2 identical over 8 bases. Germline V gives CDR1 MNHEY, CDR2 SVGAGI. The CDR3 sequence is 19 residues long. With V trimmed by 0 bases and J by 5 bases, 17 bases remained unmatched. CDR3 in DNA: TGTGCCAGCAGTTACTCCGTGAACTGGATGGCGGGAGGTGGGGAGACCCAGTACTTC. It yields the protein CASSYSVNWMAGGGETQYF.